The source of this TCR beta chain is a study of technical replicates of blood from a few donors. This table comes from immunoSEQ multiplex PCR, and its TCRdb copy is limited to in-frame clones, with some not included. The table has approximately 99,000 clones, about 95% seen once. CDR1 is SGHVS and CDR2 is FNYEAQ in the germline V gene. This CDR3 comprises 12 residues. Trimming stripped 0 bases from V and 6 bases from J, with 6 bases between. This clonotype was obtained from a human donor in good health. This sequence joins TRBV7-6 and TRBJ2-7; D unclear. Specimen: T cells isolated from PBMCs. CDR3 bases: TGTGCCAGCAGCTTAGCTTACGGCGAGCAGTACTTC. Encoded protein: CASSLAYGEQYF. The variable domain in full, with the rest retrieved from reference TRBV7-6 and TRBJ2-7, is GAGVSQSPRYKVTKRGQDVALRCDPISGHVSLYWYRQALGQGPEFLTYFNYEAQQDKSGLPNDRFSAERPEGSISTLTIQRTEQRDSAMYRCASSLAYGEQYFGPGTRLTVT.